These T cell receptor beta chains were read from a single sample in a study of cytomegalovirus exposure and HLA in healthy donors. Method: immunoSEQ multiplex PCR; TCRdb's copy keeps in-frame clones and lacks some. The sample records 110,000 or so clones, over 6.5% being singletons. Sequenced: PBMCs. Receptor source: a woman aged 40 to 55 in good health and CMV-seropositive. The CDR3 runs from the conserved cysteine through the conserved F or W. Clone size is stated in some rows and not others, as once, few, many or a class when expanded.

J gene,V gene,clone size,CDR3 protein
TRBJ1-1,TRBV27,few,CASSLFSGGAGNTEAFF
TRBJ1-5,TRBV27,few,CASLTTVDFSNQPQHF
TRBJ1-6,TRBV5-1,few,CASSFGQGTTPLHF
TRBJ2-5,TRBV4-1,.,CASRLQGEETQYF
TRBJ2-7,TRBV7-9,few,CASSLDRGLNEQYF
TRBJ2-1,TRBV6-4,.,CASSALAGGHNEQFF
TRBJ2-7,TRBV5-8,few,CASSLPGQDNYEQYF
TRBJ2-5,TRBV7-6,.,CASSLVNQETQYF
TRBJ2-7,TRBV11-2,.,CASSSYDDNPYEQYF
TRBJ2-5,TRBV10-3,few,CAISVGQGAETQYF
TRBJ1-2,TRBV11-2,once,CARSSSYSSGYTF
TRBJ2-5,TRBV14,few,CASSQDRGGGLFQETQYF
TRBJ2-5,TRBV7-6,few,CASSLIRETQYF
TRBJ1-3,TRBV19,.,CASRTVSGNTIYF
TRBJ1-2,TRBV5-1,few,CASSFYSSREGYTF
TRBJ2-3,TRBV30,few,CAWSVGADTQYF
TRBJ1-4,TRBV11-2,.,CASSLDPGQGATNEKLFF
TRBJ2-1,TRBV25-1,few,CASSAYSYNEQFF